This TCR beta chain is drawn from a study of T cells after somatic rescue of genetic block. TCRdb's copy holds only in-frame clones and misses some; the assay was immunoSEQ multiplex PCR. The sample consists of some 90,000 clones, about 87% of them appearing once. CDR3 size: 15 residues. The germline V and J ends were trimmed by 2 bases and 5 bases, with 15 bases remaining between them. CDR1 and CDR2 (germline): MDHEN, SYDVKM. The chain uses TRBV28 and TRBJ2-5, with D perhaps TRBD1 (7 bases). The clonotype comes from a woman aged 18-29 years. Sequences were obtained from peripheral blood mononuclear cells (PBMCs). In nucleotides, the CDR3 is TGTGCCAGCAGTTTAGGCTCAGGGGGGAGGGAGACCCAGTACTTC. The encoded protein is CASSLGSGGRETQYF.